The entry below describes one T cell receptor beta chain. The sample is drawn from a study of OX40 agonist ivuxolimab in advanced cancers. Across the study: Ivuxolimab, which patients received intravenously every 2 weeks, was dosed at 0.01 to 10 mg/kg. Dose-escalation patients had hepatocellular carcinoma, melanoma, renal cell or head and neck cancer. The eligibility criteria allowed prior anti-PD-1, anti-PD-L1 or anti-CTLA-4 therapy, and about 40% had some.

Trimming shortened V by 1 base and J by 0 bases, and 7 bases separated the two germline ends. Germline V gene data show CDR1 as MNHEY and CDR2 as SMNVEV (reference sequence). This CDR3 spans 14 amino acids. Baseline, cycle 4 day 1, and cycle 7 day 1 were the blood sampling points. Some clones are missing from TCRdb's copy, which holds only in-frame ones; the method was immunoSEQ multiplex PCR. The data show about 19,000 clones, with 83% seen just once and 21% held by the top ten. The sequenced sample was CD4+ or CD8+ T cells sorted from blood, obtained in a trial of the OX40 agonist ivuxolimab. The clonotype was recovered from an adult with an advanced solid tumor such as melanoma, head and neck, liver or kidney cancer. This chain links TRBV27 with TRBJ2-7; D is uncertain. The CDR3 DNA follows: TGTGCCAGCAGTTTATTCGGCCACTCCTACGAGCAGTACTTC. It codes for CASSLFGHSYEQYF.